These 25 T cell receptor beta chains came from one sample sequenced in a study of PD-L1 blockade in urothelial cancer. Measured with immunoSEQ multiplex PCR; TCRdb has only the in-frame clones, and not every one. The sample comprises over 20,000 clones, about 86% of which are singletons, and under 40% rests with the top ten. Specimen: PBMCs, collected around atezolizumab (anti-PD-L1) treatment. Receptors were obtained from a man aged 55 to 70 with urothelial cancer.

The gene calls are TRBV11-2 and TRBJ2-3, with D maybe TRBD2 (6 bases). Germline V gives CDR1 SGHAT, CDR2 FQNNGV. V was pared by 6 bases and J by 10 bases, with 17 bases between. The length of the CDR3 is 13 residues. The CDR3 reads CASREATSSPQYF. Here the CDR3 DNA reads TGTGCCAGCAGGGAGGCGACTAGTTCACCGCAGTATTTT.

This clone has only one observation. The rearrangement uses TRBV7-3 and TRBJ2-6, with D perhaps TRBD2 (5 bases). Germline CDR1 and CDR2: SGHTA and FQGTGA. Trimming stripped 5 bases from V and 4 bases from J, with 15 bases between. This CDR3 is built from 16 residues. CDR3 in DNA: TGTGCCAGCAGCCCGGACTCCAATTGGGGGGCCAACGTCCTGACTTTC. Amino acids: CASSPDSNWGANVLTF.

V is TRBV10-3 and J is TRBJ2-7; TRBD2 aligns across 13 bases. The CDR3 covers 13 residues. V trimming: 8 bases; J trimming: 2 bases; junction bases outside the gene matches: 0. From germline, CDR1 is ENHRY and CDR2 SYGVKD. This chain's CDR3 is CAIGTSGAYEQYF. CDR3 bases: TGTGCCATCGGGACTAGCGGGGCCTACGAGCAGTACTTC.

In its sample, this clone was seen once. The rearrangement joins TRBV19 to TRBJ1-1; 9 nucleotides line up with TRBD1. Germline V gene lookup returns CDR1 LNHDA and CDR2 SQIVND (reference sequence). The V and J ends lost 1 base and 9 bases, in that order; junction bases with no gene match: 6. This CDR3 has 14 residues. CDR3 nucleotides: TGTGCCAGTAGTATAGGGAGGGACAGGGCTAAAGCTTTCTTT. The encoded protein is CASSIGRDRAKAFF.

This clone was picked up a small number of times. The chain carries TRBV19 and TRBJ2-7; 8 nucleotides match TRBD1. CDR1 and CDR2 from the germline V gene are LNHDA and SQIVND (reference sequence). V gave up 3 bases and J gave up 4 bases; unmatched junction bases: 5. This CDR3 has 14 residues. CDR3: CASSIGQGAYEQYF. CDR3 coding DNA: TGTGCCAGTAGTATTGGCCAGGGGGCTTACGAGCAGTACTTC.

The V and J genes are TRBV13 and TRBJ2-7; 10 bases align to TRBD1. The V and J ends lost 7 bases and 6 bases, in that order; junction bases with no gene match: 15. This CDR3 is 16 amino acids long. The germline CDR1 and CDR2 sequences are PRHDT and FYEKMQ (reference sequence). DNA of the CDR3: TGTGCCAGCAACGAACAGGGGACAGGGGTGTCTTCCGAGCAGTACTTC. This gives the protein CASNEQGTGVSSEQYF.

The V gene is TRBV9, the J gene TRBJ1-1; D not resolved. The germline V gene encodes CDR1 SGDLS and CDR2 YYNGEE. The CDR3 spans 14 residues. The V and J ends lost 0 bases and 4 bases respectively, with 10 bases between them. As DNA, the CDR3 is TGTGCCAGCAGCGTAGGAGGTCCGGCCACTGAAGCTTTCTTT. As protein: CASSVGGPATEAFF. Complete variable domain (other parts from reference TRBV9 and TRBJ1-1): DSGVTQTPKHLITATGQRVTLRCSPRSGDLSVYWYQQSLDQGLQFLIQYYNGEERAKGNILERFSAQQFPDLHSELNLSSLELGDSALYFCASSVGGPATEAFFGQGTRLTVV.

The CDR3 DNA is TGCGCCAGCAGCGTCGATGGACAGCCTAATCAGCCCCAGCATTTT. Encoded protein: CASSVDGQPNQPQHF. The genes are TRBV5-1 and TRBJ1-5; tentative D call: TRBD1 (6 bases). Deletions cut 4 bases from V and 4 bases from J, with 15 bases between. The V gene's germline CDR1 is SGHRS and CDR2 YFSETQ. This CDR3 contains 15 residues.

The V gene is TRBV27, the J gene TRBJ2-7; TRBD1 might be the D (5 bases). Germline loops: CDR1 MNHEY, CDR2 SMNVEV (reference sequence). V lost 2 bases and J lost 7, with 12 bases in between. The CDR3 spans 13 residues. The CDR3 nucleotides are TGTGCCAGCAGTTTAGGGAACGACAGAGAGCAGTACTTC. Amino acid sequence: CASSLGNDREQYF.

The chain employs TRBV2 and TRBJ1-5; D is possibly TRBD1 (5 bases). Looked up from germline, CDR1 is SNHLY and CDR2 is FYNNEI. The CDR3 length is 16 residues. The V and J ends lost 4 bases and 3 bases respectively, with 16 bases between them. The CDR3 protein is CASSVFGQGLNQPQHF. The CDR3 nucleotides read TGTGCCAGCAGTGTTTTTGGTCAGGGCCTCAATCAGCCCCAGCATTTT.

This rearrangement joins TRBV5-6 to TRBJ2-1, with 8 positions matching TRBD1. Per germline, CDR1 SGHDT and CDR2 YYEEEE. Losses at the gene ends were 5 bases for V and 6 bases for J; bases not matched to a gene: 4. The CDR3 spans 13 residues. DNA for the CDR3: TGTGCCAGCAGACGCGGACAGGGCAATGAGCAGTTCTTC. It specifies CASRRGQGNEQFF. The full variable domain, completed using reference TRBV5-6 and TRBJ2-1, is DAGVTQSPTHLIKTRGQQVTLRCSPKSGHDTVSWYQQALGQGPQFIFQYYEEEERQRGNFPDRFSGHQFPNYSSELNVNALLLGDSALYLCASRRGQGNEQFFGPGTRLTVL.

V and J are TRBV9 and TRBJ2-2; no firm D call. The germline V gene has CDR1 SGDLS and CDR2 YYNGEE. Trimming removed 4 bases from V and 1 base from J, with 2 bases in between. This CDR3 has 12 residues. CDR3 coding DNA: TGTGCCAGCAGCCAGAACACCGGGGAGCTGTTTTTT. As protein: CASSQNTGELFF.

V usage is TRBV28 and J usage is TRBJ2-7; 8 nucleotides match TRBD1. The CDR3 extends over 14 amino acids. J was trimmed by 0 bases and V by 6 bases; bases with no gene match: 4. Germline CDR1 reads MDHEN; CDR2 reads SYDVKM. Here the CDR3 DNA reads TGTGCCAGCAGGACAGGGGATAGCTCCTACGAGCAGTACTTC. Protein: CASRTGDSSYEQYF.

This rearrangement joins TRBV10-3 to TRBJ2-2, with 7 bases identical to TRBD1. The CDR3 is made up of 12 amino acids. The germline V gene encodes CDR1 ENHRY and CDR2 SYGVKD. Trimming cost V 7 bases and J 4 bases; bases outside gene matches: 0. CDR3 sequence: CAIKGATGELFF. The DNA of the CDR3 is TGTGCCATCAAGGGGGCCACCGGGGAGCTGTTTTTT.

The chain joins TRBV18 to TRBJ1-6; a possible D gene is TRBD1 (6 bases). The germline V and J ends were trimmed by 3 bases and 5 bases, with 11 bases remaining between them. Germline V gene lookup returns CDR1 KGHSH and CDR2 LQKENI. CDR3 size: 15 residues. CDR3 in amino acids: CASSPVPGDNSPLHF. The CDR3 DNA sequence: TGTGCCAGCTCACCCGTACCAGGGGATAATTCACCCCTCCACTTT.

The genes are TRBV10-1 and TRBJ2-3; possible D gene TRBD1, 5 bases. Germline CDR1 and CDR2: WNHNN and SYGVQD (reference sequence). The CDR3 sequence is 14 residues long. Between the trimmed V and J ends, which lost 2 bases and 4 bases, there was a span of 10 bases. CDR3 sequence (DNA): TGCGCCAGCAGTGAGCCAAAGGGGCCAGATACGCAGTATTTT. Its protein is CASSEPKGPDTQYF.

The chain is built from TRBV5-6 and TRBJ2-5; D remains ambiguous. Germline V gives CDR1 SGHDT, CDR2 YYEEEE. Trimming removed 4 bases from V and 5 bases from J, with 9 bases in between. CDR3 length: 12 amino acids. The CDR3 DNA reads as TGTGCCAGCAGCCCTAATGCGGAGACCCAGTACTTC. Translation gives CASSPNAETQYF.

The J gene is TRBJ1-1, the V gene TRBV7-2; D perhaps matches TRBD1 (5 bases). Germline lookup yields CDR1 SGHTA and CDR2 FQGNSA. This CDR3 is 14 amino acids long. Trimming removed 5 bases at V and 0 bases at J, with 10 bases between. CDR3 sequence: CASSPGHLNTEAFF. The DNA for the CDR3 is TGTGCCAGCAGCCCAGGACACTTGAACACTGAAGCTTTCTTT.

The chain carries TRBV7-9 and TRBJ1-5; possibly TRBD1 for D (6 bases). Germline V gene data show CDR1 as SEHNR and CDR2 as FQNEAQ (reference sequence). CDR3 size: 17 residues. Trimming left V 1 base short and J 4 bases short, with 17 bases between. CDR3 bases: TGTGCCAGCAGCTTAGGATGGCCAGGGGCCCTTAATCAGCCCCAGCATTTT. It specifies CASSLGWPGALNQPQHF.

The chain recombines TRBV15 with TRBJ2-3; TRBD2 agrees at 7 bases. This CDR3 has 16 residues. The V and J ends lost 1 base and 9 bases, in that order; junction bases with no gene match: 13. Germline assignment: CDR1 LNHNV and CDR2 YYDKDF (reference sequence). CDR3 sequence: CATSRAREGPGETQYF. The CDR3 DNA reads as TGTGCCACCAGCAGAGCCAGGGAGGGGCCGGGTGAAACGCAGTATTTT.

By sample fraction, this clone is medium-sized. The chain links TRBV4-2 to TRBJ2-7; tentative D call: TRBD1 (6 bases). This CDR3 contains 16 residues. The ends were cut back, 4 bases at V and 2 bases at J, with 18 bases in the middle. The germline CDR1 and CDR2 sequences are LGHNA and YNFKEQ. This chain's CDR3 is CASSPTDSTGTYEQYF. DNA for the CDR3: TGTGCCAGCAGCCCAACAGATAGTACAGGGACCTACGAGCAGTACTTC.

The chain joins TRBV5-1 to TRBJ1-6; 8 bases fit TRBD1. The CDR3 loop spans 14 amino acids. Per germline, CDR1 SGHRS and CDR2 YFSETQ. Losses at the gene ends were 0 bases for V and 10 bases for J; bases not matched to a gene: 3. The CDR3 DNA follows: TGCGCCAGCAGCTTGGAGACAGGGGCCTCACCCCTCCACTTT. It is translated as CASSLETGASPLHF.

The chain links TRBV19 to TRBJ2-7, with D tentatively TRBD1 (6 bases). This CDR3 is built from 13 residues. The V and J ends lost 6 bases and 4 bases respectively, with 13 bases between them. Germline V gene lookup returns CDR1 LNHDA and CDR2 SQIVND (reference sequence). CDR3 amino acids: CASRRPGQYEQYF. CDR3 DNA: TGTGCCAGTAGGCGGCCGGGACAATACGAGCAGTACTTC.

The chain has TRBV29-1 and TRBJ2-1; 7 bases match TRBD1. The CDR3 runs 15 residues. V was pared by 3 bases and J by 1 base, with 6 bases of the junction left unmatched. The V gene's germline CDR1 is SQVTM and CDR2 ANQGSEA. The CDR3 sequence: CSVDKTGKSYNEQFF. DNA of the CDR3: TGCAGCGTTGATAAGACAGGGAAGTCCTACAATGAGCAGTTCTTC.

DNA for the CDR3: TGCGCCAGCAGCGAGGGTTCCTACAATGAGCAGTTCTTC. Its protein is CASSEGSYNEQFF. This sequence joins TRBV5-1 and TRBJ2-1, with D possibly TRBD2 on 5 matching bases. This CDR3 spans 13 amino acids. Germline values: CDR1 SGHRS, CDR2 YFSETQ. V lost 4 bases and J lost 1, with 6 bases in between.